These 5 T cell receptor beta chains were sequenced from one sample in a study of cytomegalovirus exposure and HLA in healthy donors. PCR primers comprised 60 Vbeta and 13 Jbeta primers. TCRdb's copy holds only in-frame clones and misses some; the assay was immunoSEQ multiplex PCR. Counted here are 95,000 to 130,000 clones, 50% to 65% occurring once; the ten biggest clones make up over 8.5%. Sequenced input: PBMCs. The receptors were sampled from a woman aged 40 to 50 in good health and CMV-seropositive.

This chain's CDR3 is CSVREGSDSTDTQYF. The DNA for the CDR3 is TGCAGCGTTAGGGAGGGGTCAGATTCAACAGATACGCAGTATTTT. This chain links TRBV29-1 with TRBJ2-3; 7 nucleotides line up with TRBD2. CDR1 and CDR2 from the germline V gene are SQVTM and ANQGSEA. There are 15 residues in the CDR3. The ends lost 5 bases at V and 3 bases at J; junction bases unmatched: 11.

This chain joins TRBV11-2 and TRBJ2-3, with a possible D match to TRBD2 (5 bases). The germline V and J ends were trimmed by 1 base and 2 bases, with 16 bases remaining between them. Germline V gene sequence: CDR1 SGHAT, CDR2 FQNNGV. The CDR3 extends over 17 amino acids. The CDR3 here is CASSLVQRRTATDTQYF. CDR3 DNA: TGTGCCAGCAGCTTAGTGCAACGACGGACTGCCACAGATACGCAGTATTTT.

V gene TRBV2 combines with J gene TRBJ2-7; 8 nucleotides match TRBD1. CDR1 is SNHLY, CDR2 FYNNEI, per germline. The V and J ends lost 7 bases and 3 bases, in that order; junction bases with no gene match: 8. The CDR3 runs to 14 residues. This CDR3 reads CASTVTGGFYEQYF. CDR3 coding DNA: TGTGCCAGCACGGTCACAGGGGGTTTCTACGAGCAGTACTTC.

The chain has TRBV11-2 and TRBJ2-3; 10 nucleotides match TRBD1. With V trimmed by 5 bases and J by 1 base, 6 bases remained unmatched. Germline CDR1 SGHAT, CDR2 FQNNGV. The CDR3 covers 16 residues. CDR3 sequence reads: CASSRRDRGGTDTQYF. The CDR3 coding sequence is TGTGCCAGCAGCCGGAGGGACAGGGGAGGCACAGATACGCAGTATTTT.

Turning to this clone: This sample also contains other DNA sequences that code for the same CDR3. The chain recombines TRBV18 with TRBJ1-5; D gene ambiguous. CDR3 length equals 13 residues. The ends were cut back, 3 bases at V and 2 bases at J, with 5 bases in the middle. Germline CDR1 reads KGHSH; CDR2 reads LQKENI. The CDR3 DNA follows: TGTGCCAGCTCACCCGGGGGCAATCAGCCCCAGCATTTT. Translated, it gives CASSPGGNQPQHF.